This note documents a single TCR beta chain sequence. Antigen: not known. V shed 4 bases, J shed 2 bases, and the junction held 5 bases outside the gene matches. The CDR3 is 15 amino acids. Looked up from germline, CDR1 is SGHRS and CDR2 is YFSETQ. This sample was taken from a study of beta chain features in type 1 diabetes. Whole-study results and caveats: Among type 1 diabetes patients, VDJ junctions had fewer insertions and more deletions. PCR might pick shorter templates more often, in the same way for patients and controls.

The authors reverse transcribed all of the isolated RNA, so sequencing captured expressed TCRB transcripts. Naive, central memory and regulatory T cell samples yielded roughly 3.5 million reads on average. Sequenced by immunoSEQ multiplex PCR; TCRdb stores in-frame clones only, minus some. The repertoire holds about 360,000 clones, roughly 12% seen once, with 0.015% to 0.02% in the top ten. A heparinised blood draw that averaged approximately 120 mL was obtained once from each donor. This receptor was taken from a man younger than 35 in good health. Sequenced sample: naive CD4+ T cells from blood. This chain connects TRBV5-1 to TRBJ1-4; the match to TRBD1 covers 7 bases. The CDR3 region has the DNA TGCGCCAGCAGCCTACAGGGGACCACTAATGAAAAACTGTTTTTT. It specifies CASSLQGTTNEKLFF.